This T cell receptor (beta chain) was documented in a study of blood T cells in healthy people across ages (dated by TCRdb to between 2015 and 2017). Concerning the study at large: In model experiments, template switching captured about one uniquely barcoded TCR beta cDNA molecule for every two T cells. Two additional independent replicas of 1 million unique cDNA reads from the same blood draw were analyzed for two donors (one aged 18 to 29 and one aged 80 or older). To avoid experimental bias, donors of different ages were randomly spread across the sequencing lanes. Donors were grouped into four age groups: young (average about 15 years), middle-aged (approximately 41), aged (around 66) and long-lived (over 80). The study measured age-related changes in TCR beta repertoire diversity using deep sequencing normalized with unique cDNA molecular identifiers.

Library construction relied on 5' RACE. For sequencing, an Illumina HiSeq 2500 was employed. A second PCR of roughly 6 to 11 cycles was run with a J-beta primer mix and a sample-barcoded 5' primer. Each TCR beta cDNA molecule received a unique molecular identifier from a template-switch 5' adaptor carrying 12 random nucleotides. Each sample yielded at least 3 million CDR3-containing paired-end reads. First-strand cDNA synthesis was performed from all RNA using the Mint cDNA synthesis kit, with priming by a TRBC-specific oligonucleotide. Following uracil-DNA glycosylase treatment, a first 18-cycle PCR with universal primers M1SS and BC2_uni_R was performed on all cDNA. Turning to the authors' computational methods: Normalization of each sample was performed by random selection of 1 million high-quality reads, each carrying a distinct molecular identifier. Instead of being binned into consensus sequences, reads with shared molecular identifiers were discarded. MiTCR, with a Q25 quality threshold and the strictest error-elimination algorithm, was used for CDR3 identification, clonotype clustering and error correction. A nonparametric unseen species model using Euler transformation provided a lower-bound estimate of total TCR beta diversity. TCRdb reworked the public reads: Q25 trimming with fastp, MiXCR clone assembly, productive beta chains retained. Identical CDR3 proteins give one entry, which carries the most common genes and DNA. These V and J calls are TCRdb output, not the study's own analysis. Present in this sample are fewer than 1.5 million distinct CDR3 sequences, 35% to 45% of which were seen just once. 6.5% to 10% of the sample is in the top ten clones.

The donors were 40 or so Caucasian individuals from Russia, aged roughly 6 to 100 years, who were systemically healthy. Each donor gave 8 to 10 milliliters of peripheral blood, collected into EDTA-treated Vacutainer tubes. Ficoll-Paque density-gradient centrifugation was used to isolate PBMCs, with at least 6.5 million per sample. Trizol reagent was used to extract total RNA from the PBMCs, yielding at least 5 micrograms per sample. For every donor, an aliquot of PBMCs went through flow cytometry to measure the percentages of naive CD45RAhigh/CD27high T cells. Worth noting for this clonotype: The antigen it recognizes is unknown. With a much larger clone just one base away, this may be a read error.

Results the study describes overall, beyond this receptor: Estimates of total diversity from one million sequenced T cells were regarded as lower bounds and underestimates. Because donor CMV infection status was unknown, age-related changes in expanded clonotypes were potentially confounded. Compared with the aged group, more naive CD4+ T cells, fewer expanded clones and increased TCR diversity were shown by the long-lived group, suggesting age selection. Observed TCR beta diversity correlated strongly with the percentage of naive T cells measured by flow cytometry. As age increased, observed TCR beta diversity per million T cells dropped in a roughly linear way, and a significant reduction was already evident by age roughly 36. Bulk unsorted PBMC profiling prevented conclusive comparison of naive and antigen-experienced compartments.

Trimming costs V 2 bases and J 2 bases, and their ends lie 5 bases apart. The CDR3 sequence holds 13 residues, the cysteine and phenylalanine included. Of the read, only the CDR3 DNA is kept; its 39 bases are in frame from base 1. CDR1 SGHTA and CDR2 FQGTGA were looked up in the germline V gene. Recombination joined TRBV7-3 with TRBJ2-3; no D gene can be assigned with confidence. The sequence was obtained from a woman between 18 and 29 years old in good health. The sample was blood. The DNA sequence reads TGTGCCAGCAGCTTAGCGATCACAGATACGCAGTATTTT. The encoded protein is CASSLAITDTQYF.